This T cell receptor (beta chain) was documented in a study of T cell responses to AZD1222 COVID-19 vaccine. Broader study findings: Following two doses of AZD1222, Spike-specific TCR breadth and depth rose. Spike regions recognized by vaccine-associated CD4 TCRs spanned the protein, led by 160-218 and 743-854.

The germline V and J ends were trimmed by 5 bases and 0 bases, with 14 bases remaining between them. The CDR3 is 15 residues long. CDR1 and CDR2 from the germline V gene are SEHNR and FQNEAQ (reference sequence). Sequencing was performed with immunoSEQ multiplex PCR; in TCRdb, only in-frame clones are kept and a portion is missing. The data contain over 130,000 clones, 88% of them singletons. As concerns this clone: Its matching antigen is unknown.

The sequencing here drew on peripheral blood, taken 28 days after the second AZD1222 dose. J is TRBJ2-7 and V is TRBV7-9; tentative D call: TRBD1 (7 bases). The sequence was collected from an adult who received the AZD1222 COVID-19 vaccine. The CDR3 loop reads CASSRGRGFSYEQYF. CDR3 bases: TGTGCCAGCAGCAGGGGGCGGGGATTCTCCTACGAGCAGTACTTC. The variable domain in full, completed from reference TRBV7-9 and TRBJ2-7, reads DTGVSQNPRHKITKRGQNVTFRCDPISEHNRLYWYRQTLGQGPEFLTYFQNEAQLEKSRLLSDRFSAERPKGSFSTLEIQRTEQGDSAMYLCASSRGRGFSYEQYFGPGTRLTVT.